Listed here are 19 T cell receptor beta chains from one sample, sequenced in a study of T cells in Graves' hyperthyroidism and ophthalmopathy. Amplification of TCR beta CDR3 regions was performed using RNA transcripts as template. The HTBI set primed first-round TCR CDR3 RT-PCR. Each CDR3 protein gets one entry after TCRdb re-called the multiplex PCR reads with MiXCR. The sample holds roughly 170,000 distinct CDR3 sequences, over 15% seen once. Sample: blood. All receptors derive from a woman aged 45-59 years with Graves' hyperthyroidism.

DNA of the CDR3: TGTGCCAGCAGCTTATTCGGTAGCGGGGGGGCCGCCCTTTCAGAGACCCAGTACTTC. Amino acid sequence: CASSLFGSGGAALSETQYF. J is TRBJ2-5 and V is TRBV7-2, with 11 bases identical to TRBD2. The CDR3 is made up of 19 amino acids. Germline CDR1 reads SGHTA; CDR2 reads FQGNSA. With V trimmed by 2 bases and J by 4 bases, 15 bases remained unmatched.

This clonotype was counted at least ten times. The chain uses TRBV2 and TRBJ2-5, with D possibly being TRBD1 or TRBD2 (5 bases each). In germline, CDR1 is SNHLY, CDR2 FYNNEI. CDR3 length: 16 residues. Trimming left V 6 bases short and J 1 base short, with 18 bases between. CDR3 sequence (DNA): TGTGCCAGCAGCCCCGGGGCAGGGTTCCTCCAAGAGACCCAGTACTTC. Its translation: CASSPGAGFLQETQYF.

J is TRBJ1-5 and V is TRBV7-2; TRBD1 matches at 8 bases. The CDR3 extends over 13 amino acids. The trim removed 4 bases at V and 11 bases at J, leaving 7 bases unmatched. In germline, CDR1 is SGHTA, CDR2 FQGNSA. The CDR3, as DNA: TGTGCCAGCAGCTCCTTTAGACAGGGGACCCAGCATTTT. Translation gives CASSSFRQGTQHF.

This clonotype was recorded at least ten times. The V and J genes are TRBV11-2 and TRBJ2-7; D is uncertain. There are 15 residues in the CDR3. V lost 2 bases and J 0 bases, leaving 11 bases between the germline ends. From germline, CDR1 is SGHAT and CDR2 FQNNGV. CDR3 amino acids: CASSLYSGVSYEQYF. The CDR3 bases are TGTGCCAGCAGCTTATATTCCGGAGTCTCCTACGAGCAGTACTTC.

The rearrangement uses TRBV4-2 and TRBJ1-1; TRBD1 is a possible D gene (5 bases). Trimming removed 0 bases from V and 1 base from J, with 12 bases in between. Germline lookup yields CDR1 LGHNA and CDR2 YNFKEQ. This CDR3 is built from 16 residues. The CDR3 DNA reads TGTGCCAGCAGCCAAGAAGCCCAGGGCGAGAACACTGAAGCTTTCTTT. Protein sequence: CASSQEAQGENTEAFF.

This clonotype was detected ten times or more. The rearrangement links TRBV29-1 to TRBJ2-1, with a weak D call TRBD1 (6 bases). This CDR3 comprises 13 residues. V was clipped by 6 bases and J by 1 base, with 10 bases between them. CDR1 is SQVTM and CDR2 is ANQGSEA in the germline V gene. Here the CDR3 DNA reads TGCAGCGTCCTGAGGGGGTCCTACAATGAGCAGTTCTTC. It translates to CSVLRGSYNEQFF.

This clonotype was observed many times. CDR3 region: CASSPRVSYNEQFF. For the CDR3, the DNA is TGTGCCAGCAGCCCCAGGGTTTCCTACAATGAGCAGTTCTTC. This chain connects TRBV6-1 to TRBJ2-1, with D tentatively TRBD1 (5 bases). Germline V gene lookup returns CDR1 MNHNS and CDR2 SASEGT. This CDR3 contains 14 residues. V lost 6 bases and J 1 base, leaving 10 bases between the germline ends.

This clonotype was detected ten times or more. V and J are TRBV12-3 or TRBV12-4 and TRBJ2-7; 10 bases fit TRBD2. CDR3 length equals 13 residues. V lost 6 bases and J lost 3; bases outside the gene matches: 2. In DNA, the CDR3 is TGTGCCAGCAGAGCGGGGGGGGTCTACGAGCAGTACTTC. It encodes CASRAGGVYEQYF.

This rearrangement joins TRBV2 to TRBJ1-2; D possibly corresponds to TRBD1 (5 bases). V was pared by 8 bases and J by 5 bases, with 12 bases between. CDR1 is SNHLY, CDR2 FYNNEI, per germline. There are 12 residues in the CDR3. The CDR3 nucleotides read TGTGCCAGCGACCGGGGCCTTTATGGCTACACCTTC. It yields the protein CASDRGLYGYTF.

The sample holds a few counts of this clonotype. The chain carries TRBV7-9 and TRBJ1-4; 9 positions agree with TRBD1. Trimming removed 0 bases from V and 3 bases from J; junction bases left unmatched: 5. This CDR3 is built from 17 residues. In germline, CDR1 is SEHNR, CDR2 FQNEAQ (reference sequence). The CDR3, as DNA: TGTGCCAGCAGCTTAGCGGGACAGGGTTTGGCTAATGAAAAACTGTTTTTT. Its protein is CASSLAGQGLANEKLFF.

This clonotype was counted at least ten times. The chain combines TRBV7-2 with TRBJ2-7; D unclear. The germline gives CDR1 SGHTA, CDR2 FQGNSA. CDR3 length: 14 residues. V lost 1 base and J lost 3, with 10 bases in between. CDR3 protein: CASSLGPAGYEQYF. Here the CDR3 DNA reads TGTGCCAGCAGCTTAGGTCCAGCCGGCTACGAGCAGTACTTC.

There are many counts of this clonotype. The rearrangement uses TRBV12-3 or TRBV12-4 and TRBJ2-3, with D possibly matching TRBD1 (5 bases). V was cut by 8 bases and J by 7 bases, with 16 bases left in between. The CDR3 spans 13 residues. CDR3 region: CASGAVNDNTQYF. CDR3 DNA sequence: TGTGCCAGCGGGGCCGTCAACGACAATACGCAGTATTTT.

The V call is TRBV19, the J call TRBJ1-5, with 7 bases matching TRBD1. Trimming cost V 5 bases and J 0 bases; bases outside gene matches: 7. The CDR3 runs 16 residues. Germline V gene data show CDR1 as LNHDA and CDR2 as SQIVND (reference sequence). CDR3 protein: CASSLEDRVSNQPQHF. Here the CDR3 DNA reads TGTGCCAGTAGTCTTGAAGACAGGGTTAGCAATCAGCCCCAGCATTTT. Combining the CDR3 with reference TRBV19 and TRBJ1-5 gives the whole variable domain DGGITQSPKYLFRKEGQNVTLSCEQNLNHDAMYWYRQDPGQGLRLIYYSQIVNDFQKGDIAEGYSVSREKKESFPLTVTSAQKNPTAFYLCASSLEDRVSNQPQHFGDGTRLSIL.

Ten or more counts support this clonotype. The rearrangement links TRBV5-1 to TRBJ2-5, with D perhaps matching TRBD2 (7 bases). Germline V gives CDR1 SGHRS, CDR2 YFSETQ. The germline V and J ends were trimmed by 8 bases and 13 bases, with 21 bases remaining between them. The CDR3 totals 12 residues. CDR3 loop: CASKEGGEILYF. CDR3 in DNA: TGCGCCAGTAAAGAGGGGGGGGAGATCCTGTACTTC.

Many counts were recorded for this clonotype. The chain combines TRBV7-2 with TRBJ2-3; D is uncertain. The CDR3 has 15 amino acids. The V end lost 2 bases, the J end lost 1 base, and 10 bases lay between the germline ends. Looked up from germline, CDR1 is SGHTA and CDR2 is FQGNSA. CDR3 protein: CASSLWGTGTDTQYF. In DNA, the CDR3 is TGTGCCAGCAGCTTATGGGGTACGGGCACAGATACGCAGTATTTT.

This clonotype was seen at least ten times. This chain uses TRBV10-2 with TRBJ2-7, with D possibly TRBD2 on 5 matching bases. V was shortened by 6 bases and J by 3 bases, with 12 bases between the two germline ends. The CDR3 runs 13 residues. Germline CDR1 is WSHSY and CDR2 is SAAADI. DNA for the CDR3: TGCGCCAGCAGCGGTGGAGGTTACTACGAGCAGTACTTC. It encodes CASSGGGYYEQYF.

The sample holds many counts of this clonotype. The chain recombines TRBV20-1 with TRBJ2-2; D assignment may be TRBD1 or TRBD2 (6 bases each). Trimming took 8 bases from V and 3 from J, leaving 16 bases between them. CDR1 is DFQATT, CDR2 SNEGSKA, per germline (reference sequence). The length of the CDR3 is 14 residues. The CDR3 protein is CSTEGGGYTGELFF. The CDR3 bases are TGCAGTACAGAAGGAGGGGGATACACCGGGGAGCTGTTTTTT.

This clonotype was seen many times. The rearrangement uses TRBV12-3 or TRBV12-4 and TRBJ2-7; D is possibly TRBD2 (6 bases). Trimming cost V 5 bases and J 0 bases, with 17 bases left between them. The CDR3 consists of 16 residues. CDR3 region: CASSPRENRHSYEQYF. The CDR3 nucleotides read TGTGCCAGCAGTCCTCGGGAGAATCGACACTCCTACGAGCAGTACTTC.

This clonotype was seen repeatedly, ten times or more. This chain joins TRBV11-2 and TRBJ2-2; 13 bases are a match to TRBD2. This CDR3 has 17 residues. Per the germline V gene, CDR1 is SGHAT and CDR2 is FQNNGV. The V and J ends lost 3 bases and 0 bases, in that order; junction bases with no gene match: 1. In DNA form, the CDR3 reads TGTGCCAGCAGCTTCGGGACTAGCGGGGCGAACACCGGGGAGCTGTTTTTT. It is translated as CASSFGTSGANTGELFF.